A selection of T cell receptor beta chains follows, all from one sample in a study of T cell responses to AZD1222 COVID-19 vaccine. Profiling relied on immunoSEQ multiplex PCR, and the TCRdb table lists in-frame clones only, not all of them. The data hold 160,000 or so clones, with around nine tenths observed a single time. Sequenced material: peripheral blood, taken 28 days after the second AZD1222 dose. Receptors originate from an adult who received the AZD1222 COVID-19 vaccine. The CDR3 runs from the conserved cysteine through the conserved F or W. D genes are given only for firm matches. The size field is filled for only some rows; it gives once, few, many or a size class.

TRBJ2-4	few	NA	TRBV27	TGTGCCAGCAGTAGCATTAAAGCCAAAAACATTCAGTACTTC	CASSSIKAKNIQYF
TRBJ1-4	NA	NA	TRBV2	TGTGCCAGCACCATATCGGGGCTAAATGAAAAACTGTTTTTT	CASTISGLNEKLFF
TRBJ1-3	NA	NA	TRBV7-2	TGTGCCAGCAGCTTAGAGGATGCATTGAGGGGGGGAAACACCATATATTTT	CASSLEDALRGGNTIYF
TRBJ1-6	NA	TRBD1	TRBV7-9	TGTGCCAGCAGCCCGGCAGGACAGGGTTGGAATTCACCCCTCCACTTT	CASSPAGQGWNSPLHF
TRBJ2-7	NA	NA	TRBV30	TGTGCCTGGGGAACCGGGACCTCCTACGAGCAGTACTTC	CAWGTGTSYEQYF
TRBJ1-1	NA	NA	TRBV4-1	TGCGCCAGCAGATCATTCGACAGGTCGACTGAAGCTTTCTTT	CASRSFDRSTEAFF
TRBJ1-2	NA	TRBD1	TRBV6-5	TGTGCCAGCAGCACCCAGGGGGGGAGCTACACCTTC	CASSTQGGSYTF
TRBJ1-5	NA	NA	TRBV7-6	TGTGCCAGCAGCCCGGGACATTATAGCAATCAGCCCCAGCATTTT	CASSPGHYSNQPQHF
TRBJ1-2	NA	NA	TRBV6-5	TGTGCCACCAGGGGCGGGACCTATGGCTACACCTTC	CATRGGTYGYTF
TRBJ2-7	NA	NA	TRBV6-6	TGTGCCAGCAGTTACCAGGGATCCTACGAGCAGTACTTC	CASSYQGSYEQYF
TRBJ2-5	NA	NA	TRBV30	TGTGCCTGGAGTGTAGGACAGACCCAGTACTTC	CAWSVGQTQYF
TRBJ1-3	NA	NA	TRBV30	TGTGCCTGGAGTGGAGGGTGGTCCGGAAACACCATATATTTT	CAWSGGWSGNTIYF
TRBJ1-2	NA	TRBD1	TRBV2	TGTGCCAGCAGCGGCAGGGACAGGAGAAGTGGCTACACCTTC	CASSGRDRRSGYTF
TRBJ1-2	NA	NA	TRBV6-5	TGTGCCAGCAGCCCAGTGGTCGGGGGTGGCTACACCTTC	CASSPVVGGGYTF
TRBJ1-1	NA	TRBD1	TRBV6-5	TGTGCCAGCAGCGGAGGGGGCAACACTGAAGCTTTCTTT	CASSGGGNTEAFF
TRBJ2-1	NA	TRBD2	TRBV5-1	TGCGCCAGCAGCTTGGGTGCTAGCGGGTACAATGAGCAGTTCTTC	CASSLGASGYNEQFF
TRBJ1-1	NA	NA	TRBV4-2	TGTGCCAGCAGCCAAGAGGCTTCAGGGTGGAACACTGAAGCTTTCTTT	CASSQEASGWNTEAFF
TRBJ1-2	NA	NA	TRBV6-2/TRBV6-3	TGTGCCAGCAGTTATGAACGAGAGGCCCTCACTAGCTATGGCTACACCTTC	CASSYEREALTSYGYTF
TRBJ1-2	NA	TRBD1	TRBV2	TGTGCCAGCAGGCCGGACAGGTTAGGATATGGCTACACCTTC	CASRPDRLGYGYTF
TRBJ1-2	NA	NA	TRBV10-3	TGTGCCATCAGTGTCAGTGAAACTAACTATGGCTACACCTTC	CAISVSETNYGYTF
TRBJ1-6	NA	TRBD1	TRBV7-9	TGTGCCAGCAGCTTATCAACCGGGACAGGTTTCAATTCACCCCTCCACTTT	CASSLSTGTGFNSPLHF
TRBJ2-4	NA	NA	TRBV5-1	TGCGCCAGCAGCTTAGGAGGAGGGTTCAGTGACATTCAGTACTTC	CASSLGGGFSDIQYF
TRBJ1-2	NA	NA	TRBV2	TGTGCCAGCGCCCAAGGAAGGGGAAGCGATGGCTACACCTTC	CASAQGRGSDGYTF
TRBJ1-2	NA	NA	TRBV6-2/TRBV6-3	TGTGCCAGCAGTTACCATGGGGCCAACTATGGCTACACCTTC	CASSYHGANYGYTF
TRBJ1-6	NA	TRBD1	TRBV15	TGTGCCACCAGCAGAGTCGGACAGGGTGGTTCACCCCTCCACTTT	CATSRVGQGGSPLHF
TRBJ2-5	once	NA	TRBV12-5	TGTGCTAGTGGCCCCCGGGGGGCGGAAGAGACCCAGTACTTC	CASGPRGAEETQYF
TRBJ2-6	few	NA	TRBV24-1	TGTGCCACGACGAGCCCTGGGGCCAACGTCCTGACTTTC	CATTSPGANVLTF
TRBJ1-5	NA	NA	TRBV2	TGTGCCACCATGGAGACGAGGGACAATCAGCCCCAGCATTTT	CATMETRDNQPQHF
TRBJ1-1	NA	NA	TRBV5-1	TGCGCCAGCAGATTGACAGGTTACACTGAAGCTTTCTTT	CASRLTGYTEAFF
TRBJ1-5	NA	NA	TRBV5-1	TGCGCCAGCAGCTCCGACCCGAATCAGCCCCAGCATTTT	CASSSDPNQPQHF
TRBJ2-1	few	NA	TRBV3-1/TRBV3-2	TGTGCCAGCAGCACCTCCGGGACGGACTACAATGAGCAGTTCTTC	CASSTSGTDYNEQFF
TRBJ1-6	NA	NA	TRBV6-5	TGTGCCAGCAGTTACTCCGAACAGGGATCACCCCTCCACTTT	CASSYSEQGSPLHF
TRBJ2-5	NA	NA	TRBV5-4	TGTGCCAGCGCCGTGAACTCACTCCAAGAGACCCAGTACTTC	CASAVNSLQETQYF
TRBJ2-7	NA	NA	TRBV27	TGTGCCAGCGTCTCCTTAATGGGGGTCGAGCAGTACTTC	CASVSLMGVEQYF
TRBJ1-2	NA	NA	TRBV13	TGTGCCAGCAGCCGGACGGACAGCAACTATGGCTACACCTTC	CASSRTDSNYGYTF
TRBJ1-3	NA	NA	TRBV5-6	TGTGCCAGCAGCTTGAGGGTCCTACCTGGGGTCACCATATATTTT	CASSLRVLPGVTIYF
TRBJ1-4	NA	NA	TRBV7-8	TGTGCCAGCAGCGGGCGACAGAATGTGGGGGAAAAACTGTTTTTT	CASSGRQNVGEKLFF
TRBJ1-2	NA	NA	TRBV2	TGTGCCAGCACCTCGGGTAGCCCCTTAGGAGGCTACACCTTC	CASTSGSPLGGYTF
TRBJ2-5	NA	NA	TRBV2	TGTGCCAGCATTCCCGGGCAGCAAGAGACCCAGTACTTC	CASIPGQQETQYF
TRBJ2-1	NA	TRBD1	TRBV14	TGTGCCAGCAGCTCCGGACAGGGTTTCGGGAATGAGCAGTTCTTC	CASSSGQGFGNEQFF
TRBJ1-2	NA	TRBD1	TRBV30	TGTGCCTGGAGTTTGACAGGGGGGCTCTCACCCGGCTACACCTTC	CAWSLTGGLSPGYTF
TRBJ1-3	NA	NA	TRBV28	TGTGCCAGCAGCCTAGGGGGAGGTCTTGGAAACACCATATATTTT	CASSLGGGLGNTIYF
TRBJ1-1	NA	TRBD1	TRBV28	TGTGCCAGCAGACGATCGACAGGGACCACTGAAGCTTTCTTT	CASRRSTGTTEAFF
TRBJ1-1	NA	NA	TRBV9	TGTGCCAGCAGCGTGTCTGGGAACACTGAAGCTTTCTTT	CASSVSGNTEAFF
TRBJ1-5	NA	TRBD1	TRBV13	TGTGCCAGCAGCTTAGGCTCAGGGGGCAGGCCCCAGCATTTT	CASSLGSGGRPQHF
TRBJ2-7	few	NA	TRBV5-4	TGTGCCAGCAGCCAAAGACAGGACTCCTACGAGCAGTACTTC	CASSQRQDSYEQYF
TRBJ2-3	NA	NA	TRBV5-1	TGCGCCAGCAGCTTGGTGCCTTCAGATACGCAGTATTTT	CASSLVPSDTQYF
TRBJ1-6	NA	NA	TRBV6-6	TGTGCCAGCAGTTACCAGTCTCCTAATTCACCCCTCCACTTT	CASSYQSPNSPLHF
TRBJ2-5	NA	TRBD2	TRBV30	TGTGCCTGGAGTGTACGCCGAGGACTAGGCGAGACCCAGTACTTC	CAWSVRRGLGETQYF
TRBJ1-2	NA	TRBD1	TRBV3-1/TRBV3-2	TGTGCCAGCAGCCAAGGGACAGGGGGCTTTCGGGACTACACCTTC	CASSQGTGGFRDYTF
TRBJ2-2	once	NA	TRBV6-5	TGTGCCAGCCACCCGAACACCGGGGAGCTGTTTTTT	CASHPNTGELFF
TRBJ2-2	NA	NA	TRBV18	TGTGCCAGCTCACCTAAGGGTTTCACCGGGGAGCTGTTTTTT	CASSPKGFTGELFF
TRBJ1-2	NA	NA	TRBV19	TGTGCCAGTAGTCCTTCAAAAGACATTGGCTACACCTTC	CASSPSKDIGYTF